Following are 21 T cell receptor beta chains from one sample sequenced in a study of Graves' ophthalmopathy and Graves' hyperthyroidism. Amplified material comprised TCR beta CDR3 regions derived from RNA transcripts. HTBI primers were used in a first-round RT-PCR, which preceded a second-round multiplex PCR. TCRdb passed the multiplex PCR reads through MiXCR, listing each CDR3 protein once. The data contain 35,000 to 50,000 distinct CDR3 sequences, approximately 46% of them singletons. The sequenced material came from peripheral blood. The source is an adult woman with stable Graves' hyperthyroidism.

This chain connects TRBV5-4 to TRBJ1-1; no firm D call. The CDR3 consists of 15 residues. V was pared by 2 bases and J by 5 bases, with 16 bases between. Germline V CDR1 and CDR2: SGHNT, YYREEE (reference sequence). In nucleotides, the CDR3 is TGTGCCAGCAGCTTCGGGGTGGCAGGCAGGACTGAAGCTTTCTTT. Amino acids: CASSFGVAGRTEAFF. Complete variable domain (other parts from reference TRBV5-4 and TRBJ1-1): ETGVTQSPTHLIKTRGQQVTLRCSSQSGHNTVSWYQQALGQGPQFIFQYYREEENGRGNFPPRFSGLQFPNYSSELNVNALELDDSALYLCASSFGVAGRTEAFFGQGTRLTVV.

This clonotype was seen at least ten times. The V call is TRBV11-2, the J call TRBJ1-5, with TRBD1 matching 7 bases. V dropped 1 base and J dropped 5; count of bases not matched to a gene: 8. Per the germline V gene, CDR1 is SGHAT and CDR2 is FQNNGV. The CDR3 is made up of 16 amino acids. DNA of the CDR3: TGTGCCAGCAGCTTAGGGGCAGGGGGGGATCATCAGCCCCAGCATTTT. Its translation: CASSLGAGGDHQPQHF.

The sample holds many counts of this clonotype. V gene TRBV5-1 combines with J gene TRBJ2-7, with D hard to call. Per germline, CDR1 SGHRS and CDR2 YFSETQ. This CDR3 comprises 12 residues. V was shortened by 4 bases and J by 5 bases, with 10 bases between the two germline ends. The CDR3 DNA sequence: TGCGCCAGCAGCCCTGAGTATAACGAGCAGTACTTC. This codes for CASSPEYNEQYF.

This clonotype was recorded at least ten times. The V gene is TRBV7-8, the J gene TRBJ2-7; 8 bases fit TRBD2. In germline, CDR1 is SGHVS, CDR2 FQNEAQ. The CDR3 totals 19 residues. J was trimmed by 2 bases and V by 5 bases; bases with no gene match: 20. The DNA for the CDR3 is TGTGCCAGCAGCCAAGAATATCGGATACTAGCGGAAAGACCCTACGAGCAGTACTTC. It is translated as CASSQEYRILAERPYEQYF.

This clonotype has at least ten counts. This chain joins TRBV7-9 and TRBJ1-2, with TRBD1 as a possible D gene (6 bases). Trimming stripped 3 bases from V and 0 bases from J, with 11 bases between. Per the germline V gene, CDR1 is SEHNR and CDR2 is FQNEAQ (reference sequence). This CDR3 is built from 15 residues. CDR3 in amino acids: CASSFADSANYGYTF. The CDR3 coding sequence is TGTGCCAGCAGCTTCGCGGACAGCGCTAACTATGGCTACACCTTC. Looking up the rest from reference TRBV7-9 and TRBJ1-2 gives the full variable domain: DTGVSQNPRHKITKRGQNVTFRCDPISEHNRLYWYRQTLGQGPEFLTYFQNEAQLEKSRLLSDRFSAERPKGSFSTLEIQRTEQGDSAMYLCASSFADSANYGYTFGSGTRLTVV.

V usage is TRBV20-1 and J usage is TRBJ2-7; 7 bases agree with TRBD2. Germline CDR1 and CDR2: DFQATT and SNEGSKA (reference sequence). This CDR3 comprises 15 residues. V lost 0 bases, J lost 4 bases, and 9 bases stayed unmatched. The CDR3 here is CSARDLRGTIYEQYF. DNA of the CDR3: TGCAGTGCTAGAGATCTGCGGGGGACTATTTACGAGCAGTACTTC.

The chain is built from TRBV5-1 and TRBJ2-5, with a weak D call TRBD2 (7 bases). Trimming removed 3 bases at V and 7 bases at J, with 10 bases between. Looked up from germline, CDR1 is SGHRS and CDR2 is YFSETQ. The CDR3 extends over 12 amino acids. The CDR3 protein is CASSSGGGTQYF. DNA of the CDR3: TGCGCCAGCAGCTCGGGGGGCGGGACCCAGTACTTC.

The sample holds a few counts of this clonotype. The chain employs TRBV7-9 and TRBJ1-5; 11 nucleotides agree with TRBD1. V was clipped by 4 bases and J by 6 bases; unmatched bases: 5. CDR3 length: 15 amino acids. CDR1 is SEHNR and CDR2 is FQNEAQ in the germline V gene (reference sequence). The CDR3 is CASSSGQGGRQPQHF. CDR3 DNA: TGTGCCAGCAGCTCGGGACAGGGGGGTCGTCAGCCCCAGCATTTT.

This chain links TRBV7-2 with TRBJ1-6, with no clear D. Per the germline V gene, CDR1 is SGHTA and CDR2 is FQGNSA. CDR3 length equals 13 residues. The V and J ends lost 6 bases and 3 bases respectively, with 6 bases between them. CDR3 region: CASRRIYNSPLHF. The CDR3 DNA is TGTGCCAGCAGACGGATCTATAATTCACCCCTCCACTTT. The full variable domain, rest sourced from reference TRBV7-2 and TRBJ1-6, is GAGVSQSPSNKVTEKGKDVELRCDPISGHTALYWYRQSLGQGLEFLIYFQGNSAPDKSGLPSDRFSAERTGGSVSTLTIQRTQQEDSAVYLCASRRIYNSPLHFGNGTRLTVT.

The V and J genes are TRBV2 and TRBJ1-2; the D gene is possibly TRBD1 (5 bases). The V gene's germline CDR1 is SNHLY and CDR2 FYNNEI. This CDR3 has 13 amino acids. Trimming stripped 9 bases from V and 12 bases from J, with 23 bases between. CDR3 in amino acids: CARSADRDGGHTF. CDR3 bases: TGTGCCAGAAGCGCTGACCGGGACGGCGGTCACACCTTC.

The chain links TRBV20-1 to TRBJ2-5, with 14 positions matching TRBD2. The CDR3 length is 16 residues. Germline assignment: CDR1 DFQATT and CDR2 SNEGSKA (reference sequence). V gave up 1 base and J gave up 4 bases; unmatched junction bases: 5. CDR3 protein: CSARGGTSGSAETQYF. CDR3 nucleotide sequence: TGCAGTGCTAGAGGGGGGACTAGCGGGAGTGCAGAGACCCAGTACTTC.

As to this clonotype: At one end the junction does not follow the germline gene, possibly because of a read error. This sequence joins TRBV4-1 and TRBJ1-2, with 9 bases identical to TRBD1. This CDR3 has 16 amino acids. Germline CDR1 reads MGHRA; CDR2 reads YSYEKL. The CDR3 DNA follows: TGCGCCAGCAGCCAGGAAGACAGGGGGGCTAACTATGGCTGCGCCTTC. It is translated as CASSQEDRGANYGCAF.

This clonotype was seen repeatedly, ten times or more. The CDR3 region is CAAGYEQYF. CDR3 coding DNA: TGTGCGGCAGGTTACGAGCAGTACTTC. This chain connects TRBV28 to TRBJ2-7; D ambiguous. Germline assignment: CDR1 MDHEN and CDR2 SYDVKM. This CDR3 is built from 9 residues.

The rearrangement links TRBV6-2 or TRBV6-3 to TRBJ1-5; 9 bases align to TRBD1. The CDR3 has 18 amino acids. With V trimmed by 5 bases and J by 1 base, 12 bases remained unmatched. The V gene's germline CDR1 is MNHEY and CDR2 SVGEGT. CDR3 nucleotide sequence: TGTGCCAGCAGTACCTCCTCGGGGGGACAGGGAAGCAATCAGCCCCAGCATTTT. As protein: CASSTSSGGQGSNQPQHF.

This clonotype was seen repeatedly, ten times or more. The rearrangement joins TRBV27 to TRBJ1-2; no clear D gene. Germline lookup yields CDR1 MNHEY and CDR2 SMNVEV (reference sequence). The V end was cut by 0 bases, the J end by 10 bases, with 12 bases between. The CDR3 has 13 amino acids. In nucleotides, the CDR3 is TGTGCCAGCAGTTTATCGGCAGGACTGCCCTACACCTTC. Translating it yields CASSLSAGLPYTF.

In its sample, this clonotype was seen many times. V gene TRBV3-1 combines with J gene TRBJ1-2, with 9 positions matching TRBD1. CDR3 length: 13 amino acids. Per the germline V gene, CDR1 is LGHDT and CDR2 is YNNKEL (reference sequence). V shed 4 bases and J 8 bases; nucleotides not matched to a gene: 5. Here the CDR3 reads CASSLGTGKGYTF. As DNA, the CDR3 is TGTGCCAGCAGCCTCGGGACAGGGAAGGGCTACACCTTC.

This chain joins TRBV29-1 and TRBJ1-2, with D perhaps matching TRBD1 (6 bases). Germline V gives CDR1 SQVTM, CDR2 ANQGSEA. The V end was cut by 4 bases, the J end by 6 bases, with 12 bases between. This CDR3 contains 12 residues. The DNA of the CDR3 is TGCAGCGTTGTAACAGGGAGAGATGGCTACACCTTC. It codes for CSVVTGRDGYTF.

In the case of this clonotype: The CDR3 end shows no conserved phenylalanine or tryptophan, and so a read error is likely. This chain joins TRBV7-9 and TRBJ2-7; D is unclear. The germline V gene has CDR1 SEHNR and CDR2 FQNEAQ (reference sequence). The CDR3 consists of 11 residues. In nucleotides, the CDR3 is TGTGCCAGTAGCTTAGGCAGCCGGCAGTACCTC. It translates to CASSLGSRQYL.

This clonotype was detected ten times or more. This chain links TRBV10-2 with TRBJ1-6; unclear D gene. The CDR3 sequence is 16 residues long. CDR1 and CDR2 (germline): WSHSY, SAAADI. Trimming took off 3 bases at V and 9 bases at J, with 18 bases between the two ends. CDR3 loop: CASSESPPPSGSPLHF. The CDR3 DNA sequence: TGCGCCAGCAGTGAATCTCCGCCTCCAAGCGGTTCACCCCTCCACTTT.

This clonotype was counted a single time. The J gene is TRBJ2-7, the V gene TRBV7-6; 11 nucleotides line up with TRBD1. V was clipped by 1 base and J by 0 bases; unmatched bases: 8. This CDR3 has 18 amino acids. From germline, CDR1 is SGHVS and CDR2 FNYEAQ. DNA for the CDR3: TGTGCCAGCAGCTTAGGTGCGGTTGGGACAGGGGGCTCCTACGAGCAGTACTTC. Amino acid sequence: CASSLGAVGTGGSYEQYF.

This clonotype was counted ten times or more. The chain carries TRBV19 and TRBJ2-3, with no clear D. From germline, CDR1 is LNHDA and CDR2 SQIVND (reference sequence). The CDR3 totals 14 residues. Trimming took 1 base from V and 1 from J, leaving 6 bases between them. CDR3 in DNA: TGTGCCAGTAGTATAGGGGAACGCACAGATACGCAGTATTTT. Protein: CASSIGERTDTQYF.